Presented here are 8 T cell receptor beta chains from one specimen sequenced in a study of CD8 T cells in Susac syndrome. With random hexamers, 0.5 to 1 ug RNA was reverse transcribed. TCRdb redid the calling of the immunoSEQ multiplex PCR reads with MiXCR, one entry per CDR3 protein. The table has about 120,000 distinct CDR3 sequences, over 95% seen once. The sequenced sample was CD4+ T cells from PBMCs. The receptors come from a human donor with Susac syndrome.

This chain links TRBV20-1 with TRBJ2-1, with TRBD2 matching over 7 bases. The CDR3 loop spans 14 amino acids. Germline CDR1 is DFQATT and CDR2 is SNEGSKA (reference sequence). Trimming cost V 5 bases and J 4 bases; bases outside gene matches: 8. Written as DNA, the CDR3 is TGCAGTGCTGAAAGCGGGGTAACATACAATGAGCAGTTCTTC. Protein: CSAESGVTYNEQFF.

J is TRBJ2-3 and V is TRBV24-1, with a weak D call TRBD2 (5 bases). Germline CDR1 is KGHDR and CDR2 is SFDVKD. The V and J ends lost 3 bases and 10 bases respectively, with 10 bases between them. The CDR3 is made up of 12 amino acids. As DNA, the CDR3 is TGTGCCACCAGTGATGGACTGGAGCCGCAGTATTTT. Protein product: CATSDGLEPQYF.

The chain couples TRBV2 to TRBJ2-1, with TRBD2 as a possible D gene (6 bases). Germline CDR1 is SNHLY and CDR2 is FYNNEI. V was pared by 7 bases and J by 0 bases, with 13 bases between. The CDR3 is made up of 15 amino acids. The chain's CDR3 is CASTGRENSYNEQFF. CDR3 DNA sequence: TGTGCCAGCACGGGGCGGGAAAACTCCTACAATGAGCAGTTCTTC.

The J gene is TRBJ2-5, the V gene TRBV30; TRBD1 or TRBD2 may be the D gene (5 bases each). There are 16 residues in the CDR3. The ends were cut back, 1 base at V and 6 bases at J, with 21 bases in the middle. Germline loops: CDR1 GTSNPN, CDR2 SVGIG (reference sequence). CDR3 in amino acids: CAWSDGTGTRSKTQYF. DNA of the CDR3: TGTGCCTGGAGTGACGGGACCGGCACTCGTTCGAAGACCCAGTACTTC.

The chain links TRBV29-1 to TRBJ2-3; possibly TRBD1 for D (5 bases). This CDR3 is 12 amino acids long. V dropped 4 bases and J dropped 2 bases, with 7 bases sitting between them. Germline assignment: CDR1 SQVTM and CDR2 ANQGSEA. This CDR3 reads CSVVRATDTQYF. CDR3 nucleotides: TGCAGCGTTGTCAGGGCCACAGATACGCAGTATTTT.

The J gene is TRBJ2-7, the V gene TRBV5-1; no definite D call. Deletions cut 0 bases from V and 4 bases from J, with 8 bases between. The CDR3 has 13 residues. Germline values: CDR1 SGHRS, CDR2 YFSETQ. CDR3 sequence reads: CASSLVLGYEQYF. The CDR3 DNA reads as TGCGCCAGCAGCTTGGTGCTTGGTTACGAGCAGTACTTC.

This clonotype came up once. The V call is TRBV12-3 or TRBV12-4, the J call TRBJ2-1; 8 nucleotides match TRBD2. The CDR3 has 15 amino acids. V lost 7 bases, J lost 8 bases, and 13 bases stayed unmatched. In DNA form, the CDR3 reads TGTGCCAGCAAAATGTACAGCGGGAGTGCTGATGAGCAGTTCTTC. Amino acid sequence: CASKMYSGSADEQFF.

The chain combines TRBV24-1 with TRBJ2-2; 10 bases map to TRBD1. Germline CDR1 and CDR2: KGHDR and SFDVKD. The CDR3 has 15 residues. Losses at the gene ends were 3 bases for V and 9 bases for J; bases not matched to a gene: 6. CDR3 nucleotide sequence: TGTGCCACCAGTGATACCGGGACAGGGGCCAGGGAGCTGTTTTTT. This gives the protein CATSDTGTGARELFF.